Below, 11 T cell receptor beta chains from the same sample are listed, as sequenced in a study of human T cells and chemical hapten exposure. Sample time point: pre-sensitization, week 0. Specified treatment: therapeutic diphenylcyclopropenone sensitization with weekly scalp DPC. Unseparated into fractions, whole blood served as the source from which total RNA was extracted. Each CDR3 protein gets one entry after TCRdb re-called the RACE reads with MiXCR. The data show 34,000 or so distinct CDR3 sequences, about 9.3% seen once. Here the sequenced sample was whole blood, taken in connection with sensitization to the hapten diphenylcyclopropenone (DPC). These receptors were collected from a man aged 45-65 years with alopecia areata. Some clones in this sample may be carry-over from other donors' samples.

The chain joins TRBV10-3 to TRBJ2-7, with D hard to call. Looked up from germline, CDR1 is ENHRY and CDR2 is SYGVKD. The CDR3 covers 13 residues. V was shortened by 2 bases and J by 5 bases, with 10 bases between the two germline ends. In DNA form, the CDR3 reads TGTGCCATCAGTGAGGTCCCTCGGGACGAGCAGTACTTC. This gives the protein CAISEVPRDEQYF.

This clonotype has a count of ten or more. This chain joins TRBV12-3 or TRBV12-4 and TRBJ1-2, with a tentative D call TRBD1 (5 bases). Between the trimmed V and J ends, which lost 5 bases and 8 bases, there was a span of 18 bases. The CDR3 length is 14 residues. The CDR3 is CASSPGRLWGGYTF. CDR3 sequence (DNA): TGTGCCAGCAGTCCCGGACGCCTTTGGGGCGGCTACACCTTC.

This clonotype was picked up many times. This rearrangement joins TRBV10-3 to TRBJ2-3; 11 nucleotides agree with TRBD2. This CDR3 has 13 residues. Germline V gene data show CDR1 as ENHRY and CDR2 as SYGVKD. V lost 7 bases to trimming and J lost 5 bases; unmatched junction nucleotides: 2. CDR3 region: CAITGTSGDTQYF. Here the CDR3 DNA reads TGTGCCATCACCGGGACTAGCGGAGATACGCAGTATTTT.

Ten or more counts support this clonotype. The chain employs TRBV5-4 and TRBJ2-7, with 7 positions matching TRBD1. This CDR3 comprises 16 residues. The ends lost 2 bases at V and 7 bases at J; junction bases unmatched: 15. Germline V lookup: CDR1 SGHNT, CDR2 YYREEE (reference sequence). CDR3 sequence (DNA): TGTGCCAGCAGCTTCAGGCGGTCGGGACAGCGCTGGGAGCAGTACTTC. Its protein product is CASSFRRSGQRWEQYF.

This clonotype has more than one count but fewer than ten. J is TRBJ2-1 and V is TRBV5-1, with D perhaps TRBD2 (6 bases). The CDR3 runs 15 residues. Germline V gives CDR1 SGHRS, CDR2 YFSETQ. V was shortened by 4 bases and J by 9 bases, with 20 bases between the two germline ends. CDR3 sequence: CASSVGVTGGTEQFF. CDR3 sequence (DNA): TGCGCCAGCAGCGTGGGGGTCACAGGAGGGACTGAGCAGTTCTTC.

This clonotype has a count of ten or more. The CDR3 DNA reads as TGTGCCAGCAGTTCGGGACAGGGGCCTTCTAACTATGGCTACACCTTC. Translation: CASSSGQGPSNYGYTF. The chain joins TRBV28 to TRBJ1-2; 10 bases agree with TRBD1. V lost 4 bases and J lost 0; bases outside the gene matches: 5. Germline-derived CDR1 and CDR2 are MDHEN and SYDVKM. The CDR3 consists of 16 residues.

This clonotype was seen repeatedly, ten times or more. The chain couples TRBV28 to TRBJ2-7; unclear D gene. CDR1 is MDHEN, CDR2 SYDVKM, per germline. The CDR3 contains 11 residues. Trimming left V 8 bases short and J 4 bases short, with 9 bases between. The CDR3 DNA reads as TGTGCCAGCGGTTCTAATTACGAGCAGTACTTC. Translated: CASGSNYEQYF.

The chain employs TRBV12-3 or TRBV12-4 and TRBJ2-1, with 8 nucleotides matching TRBD1. The V and J ends lost 6 bases and 3 bases, in that order; junction bases with no gene match: 4. The CDR3 totals 14 residues. The CDR3 DNA sequence: TGTGCCAGCAGACTAGGACAGGGCTACAATGAGCAGTTCTTC. This encodes CASRLGQGYNEQFF.

This clonotype was counted many times. The J gene is TRBJ2-1, the V gene TRBV12-3 or TRBV12-4; TRBD2 agrees at 8 bases. The V gene end was trimmed by 5 bases and the J gene end by 5 bases; junction bases not matched to a gene: 11. The CDR3 consists of 16 residues. CDR3 in amino acids: CASSPSRTSPNNEQFF. The CDR3 DNA is TGTGCCAGCAGTCCCTCAAGGACTAGCCCAAACAATGAGCAGTTCTTC.

The sample holds many counts of this clonotype. The chain couples TRBV6-1 to TRBJ2-1; D remains unclear. Germline CDR1 MNHNS, CDR2 SASEGT. This CDR3 contains 13 residues. Trimming left V 2 bases short and J 9 bases short, with 11 bases between. Written as DNA, the CDR3 is TGTGCCAGCAGTGAAAATGATCTTACTGAGCAGTTCTTC. It specifies CASSENDLTEQFF.

Points on this clonotype: A much more abundant neighbour one base away suggests this may be a read error. The chain is built from TRBV3-1 and TRBJ1-4; D unclear. The CDR3 runs 12 residues. Per germline, CDR1 LGHDT and CDR2 YNNKEL (reference sequence). The DNA of the CDR3 is TGTGACAGCAGCCAAGGAGGAGAGAAACTGTTTTTT. This encodes CDSSQGGEKLFF.